A selection of T cell receptor beta chains follows, all from one sample in a study of monozygotic twins with inflammatory bowel disease. With the 5' RACE reads reprocessed, TCRdb shows one record per CDR3 protein and no DNA. This sample's table reports around 210,000 distinct CDR3 sequences. Source material: blood. Receptors originate from a human donor with ulcerative colitis or Crohn's disease, or a healthy co-twin of an affected twin (not recorded which). Each CDR3 is given with its conserved first and last residue.

v_call	j_call	cdr3_aa
TRBV7-9	TRBJ1-2	CASSLDGGFYGYTF
TRBV7-6	TRBJ2-3	CASSFRPRDGGTDTQYF
TRBV6-6	TRBJ2-7	CASSATAVHEQYF
TRBV5-1	TRBJ2-5	CASSMGVAGEQETQYF
TRBV7-6	TRBJ1-3	CASSLSRTGSSGNTIYF
TRBV11-3	TRBJ2-1	CASSWRGRNEQFF
TRBV7-8	TRBJ1-3	CASSLPTSIWGGNTIYF
TRBV12-3/TRBV12-4	TRBJ1-6	CASSFGSDSNSPLHF
TRBV12-3/TRBV12-4	TRBJ2-6	CASSLRGTGANVLTF
TRBV7-2	TRBJ1-1	CASSRTRDYLNTEAFF
TRBV7-2	TRBJ2-2	CASSWGRGTRNTGELFF
TRBV7-3	TRBJ2-1	CASTVGRGEEQFF
TRBV9	TRBJ2-2	CASSPSPGLAGGPTGELFF
TRBV29-1	TRBJ2-1	CSHIPGLARNEQFF
TRBV7-2	TRBJ2-3	CASRTNAGAGGDTQYF
TRBV29-1	TRBJ2-2	CSVYTYTGELFF
TRBV10-3	TRBJ1-1	CAISVEGNTEAFF
TRBV20-1	TRBJ1-2	CSAPSGAGDSYGYTF
TRBV19	TRBJ2-7	CASSGGTSGRNEQYF
TRBV11-2	TRBJ2-3	CASSSGWLPLGDTQYF
TRBV6-2/TRBV6-3	TRBJ1-2	CASSNDRLDGYTF
TRBV3-1	TRBJ2-3	CASSTPDRSTDTQYF
TRBV13	TRBJ2-7	CASSLEGPMSSYEQYF
TRBV5-6	TRBJ2-2	CASSLDAGAPGELFF
TRBV9	TRBJ2-2	CASSVSLGQVTGELFF
TRBV6-5	TRBJ2-7	CASSYSEQGLEQYF
TRBV28	TRBJ1-5	CASSLHIPLGNSNQPQHF
TRBV10-3	TRBJ2-7	CAISESAASYEQYF
TRBV18	TRBJ2-7	CASSKQGYSYEQYF
TRBV30	TRBJ2-1	CAWTPAYYNEQFF
TRBV5-8	TRBJ2-5	CASSSGQNTQETQYF
TRBV2	TRBJ2-7	CASSVHRGSYEQYF
TRBV10-3	TRBJ2-5	CAISDQGAQETQYF
TRBV12-3/TRBV12-4	TRBJ1-1	CASRPQGNEAFF
TRBV7-9	TRBJ2-7	CASSLARFGTISYEQYF
TRBV2	TRBJ2-7	CASSLGTSSYEQYF
TRBV20-1	TRBJ1-1	CSARTNRYLNTEAFF
TRBV12-3/TRBV12-4	TRBJ2-7	CASSSSGVEQYF
TRBV14	TRBJ2-2	CASSQADQGPGELFF
TRBV20-1	TRBJ2-2	CSAGTRGWTGELFF
TRBV7-3	TRBJ2-5	CASSLTSGETQYF
TRBV6-1	TRBJ2-3	CASRPRPTSPTDTQYF
TRBV12-3/TRBV12-4	TRBJ2-1	CASSLGQGTEAYNEQFF
TRBV4-2	TRBJ2-2	CASSPVLAGENTGELFF
TRBV20-1	TRBJ2-2	CSAKRQGANTGELFF
TRBV20-1	TRBJ1-2	CSASQLDRFSIRADYGYTF
TRBV5-1	TRBJ2-4	CASSFGHENIQYF
TRBV6-1	TRBJ2-5	CASRGDGRYQETQYF
TRBV5-1	TRBJ2-1	CASSLGVGSYNEQFF
TRBV3-1	TRBJ2-3	CASSQDDAQFETDTQYF